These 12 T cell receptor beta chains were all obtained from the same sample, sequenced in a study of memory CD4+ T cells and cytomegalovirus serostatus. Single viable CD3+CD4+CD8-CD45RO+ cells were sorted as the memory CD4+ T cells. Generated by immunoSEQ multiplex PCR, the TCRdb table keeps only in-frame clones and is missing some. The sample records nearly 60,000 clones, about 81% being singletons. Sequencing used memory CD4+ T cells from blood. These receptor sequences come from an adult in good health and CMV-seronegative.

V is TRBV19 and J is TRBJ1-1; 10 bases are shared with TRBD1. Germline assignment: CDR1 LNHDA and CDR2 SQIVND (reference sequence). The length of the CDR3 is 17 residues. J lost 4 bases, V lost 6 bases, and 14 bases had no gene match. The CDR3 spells CASRETGGGIRGTEAFF. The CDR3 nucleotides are TGTGCCAGTAGAGAGACAGGGGGCGGAATTCGGGGCACTGAAGCTTTCTTT.

The CDR3 nucleotides are TGTGCCTGGAGGGCTATAAGCGGAAATACCTACAATGAGCAGTTCTTC. Residues: CAWRAISGNTYNEQFF. V gene TRBV30 combines with J gene TRBJ2-1; D possibly corresponds to TRBD2 (5 bases). This CDR3 has 16 amino acids. CDR1 and CDR2 from the germline V gene are GTSNPN and SVGIG (reference sequence). Deletions cut 3 bases from V and 2 bases from J, with 17 bases between.

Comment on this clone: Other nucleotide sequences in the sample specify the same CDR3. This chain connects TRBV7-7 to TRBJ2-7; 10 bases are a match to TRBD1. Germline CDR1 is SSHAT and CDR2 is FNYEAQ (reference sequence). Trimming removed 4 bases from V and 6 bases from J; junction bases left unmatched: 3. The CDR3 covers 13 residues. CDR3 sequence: CASSSDRGGEQYF. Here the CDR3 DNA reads TGTGCCAGCAGCTCGGACAGGGGGGGCGAGCAGTACTTC. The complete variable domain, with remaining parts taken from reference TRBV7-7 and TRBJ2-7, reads GAGVSQSPRYKVTKRGQDVTLRCDPISSHATLYWYQQALGQGPEFLTYFNYEAQPDKSGLPSDRFSAERPEGSISTLTIQRTEQRDSAMYRCASSSDRGGEQYFGPGTRLTVT.

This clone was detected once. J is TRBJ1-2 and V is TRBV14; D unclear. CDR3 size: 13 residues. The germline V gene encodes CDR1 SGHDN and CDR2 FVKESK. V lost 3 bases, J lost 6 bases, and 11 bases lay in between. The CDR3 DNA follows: TGTGCCAGCAGCCAGGGGTCGTTTCATGGCTACACCTTC. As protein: CASSQGSFHGYTF.

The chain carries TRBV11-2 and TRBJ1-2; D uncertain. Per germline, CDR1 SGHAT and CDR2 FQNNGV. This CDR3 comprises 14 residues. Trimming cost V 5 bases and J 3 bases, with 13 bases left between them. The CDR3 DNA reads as TGTGCCAGCAGCCTAAGCGGGCAGTACTATGGCTACACCTTC. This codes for CASSLSGQYYGYTF.

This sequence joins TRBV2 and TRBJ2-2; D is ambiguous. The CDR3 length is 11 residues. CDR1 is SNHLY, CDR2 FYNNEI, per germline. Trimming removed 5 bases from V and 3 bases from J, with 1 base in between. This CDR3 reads CASSYTGELFF. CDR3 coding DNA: TGTGCCAGCAGTTACACCGGGGAGCTGTTTTTT.

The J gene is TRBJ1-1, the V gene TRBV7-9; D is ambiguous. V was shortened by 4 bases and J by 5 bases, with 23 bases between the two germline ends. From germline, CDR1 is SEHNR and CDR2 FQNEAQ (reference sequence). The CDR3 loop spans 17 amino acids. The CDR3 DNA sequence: TGTGCCAGCAGCTCCTCCCCTAAAGGCGGGATAGGGACTGAAGCTTTCTTT. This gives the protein CASSSSPKGGIGTEAFF.

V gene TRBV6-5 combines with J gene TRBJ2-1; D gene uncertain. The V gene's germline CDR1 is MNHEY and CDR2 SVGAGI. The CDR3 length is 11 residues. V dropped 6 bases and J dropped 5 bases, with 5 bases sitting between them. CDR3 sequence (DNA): TGTGCCAGCAGCCTTCACAATGAGCAGTTCTTC. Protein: CASSLHNEQFF.

CDR3 coding DNA: TGTGCCAGTAGTACCCGTCCGCAGGGGCCCTCCTACGAGCAGTACTTC. Translation: CASSTRPQGPSYEQYF. This rearrangement joins TRBV19 to TRBJ2-7; maybe TRBD1 (6 bases). The germline V gene has CDR1 LNHDA and CDR2 SQIVND (reference sequence). This CDR3 region has 16 residues. V was cut by 4 bases and J by 0 bases, with 16 bases left in between.

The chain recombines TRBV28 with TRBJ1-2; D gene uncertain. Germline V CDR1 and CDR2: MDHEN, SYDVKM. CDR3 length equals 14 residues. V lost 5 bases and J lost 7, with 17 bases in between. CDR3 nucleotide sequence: TGTGCCAGCAGTCCAGGTGGCTTGGGGAGTGGCTACACCTTC. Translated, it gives CASSPGGLGSGYTF.

CDR3 sequence (DNA): TGTGCCAGCAGCCCGGGATGGGGACGAGACACAGATACGCAGTATTTT. Amino acids: CASSPGWGRDTDTQYF. The chain links TRBV5-6 to TRBJ2-3; D tentatively fits TRBD1 or TRBD2 (5 bases each). The germline V gene has CDR1 SGHDT and CDR2 YYEEEE. This CDR3 comprises 16 residues. V was trimmed by 4 bases and J by 2 bases, leaving 17 bases between them.

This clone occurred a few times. CDR3 sequence reads: CACPGSSAFGYTF. The CDR3, as DNA: TGTGCCTGCCCCGGCTCCTCAGCTTTTGGCTACACCTTC. This chain links TRBV30 with TRBJ1-2; D is ambiguous. The germline gives CDR1 GTSNPN, CDR2 SVGIG (reference sequence). V lost 6 bases and J lost 7, with 18 bases in between. This CDR3 has 13 residues.